A selection of T cell receptor beta chains follows, all from one sample in a study of blood T cells in healthy people across ages. TCRdb processed the 5' RACE reads anew with MiXCR; each CDR3 protein has one entry. Of over 1,200,000 distinct CDR3 sequences in the sample, approximately 59% were seen once. Material for sequencing was blood. These receptors were collected from a man aged 18 to 30 in good health. Both conserved end residues are part of each CDR3. The D gene is left open where the match is weak. Size is omitted from some rows. Given values are once, few, many or a class for expanded clones.

abundance	v_gene	j_gene	len	d_gene	CDR3aa	CDR3nt
.	TRBV29-1	TRBJ2-3	17	.	CSVILGGPTHSTDTQYF	TGCAGCGTGATCTTAGGGGGGCCGACCCATAGCACAGATACGCAGTATTTT
few	TRBV7-6	TRBJ2-5	17	.	CASSLVLFTGNQETQYF	TGTGCCAGCAGCTTGGTCCTGTTCACAGGGAACCAAGAGACCCAGTACTTC
.	TRBV25-1	TRBJ1-2	13	.	CASSRGSLYGYTF	TGTGCCAGCAGTCGGGGCTCCCTCTATGGCTACACCTTC
few	TRBV9	TRBJ2-3	15	.	CASSERAALPDTQYF	TGTGCCAGCAGCGAACGGGCAGCGCTGCCAGATACGCAGTATTTT
.	TRBV28	TRBJ2-7	16	.	CASSTSTTGGTYEQYF	.
few	TRBV9	TRBJ2-1	14	.	CASSVSGDNNEQFF	TGTGCCAGCAGCGTATCTGGGGACAACAATGAGCAGTTCTTC
.	TRBV5-1	TRBJ2-1	14	.	CASNLDVAGNEQFF	TGCGCCAGCAACTTGGATGTCGCTGGCAATGAGCAGTTCTTC
.	TRBV3-1	TRBJ2-7	15	.	CASSHGSGGAYEQYF	TGTGCCAGCAGCCATGGCAGCGGAGGGGCTTACGAGCAGTACTTC
.	TRBV24-1	TRBJ2-1	15	.	CATSDKQGTYNEQFF	TGTGCCACCAGTGACAAACAGGGAACCTACAATGAGCAGTTCTTC
few	TRBV10-3	TRBJ2-5	13	.	CAISVEIQETQYF	TGTGCCATCAGTGTTGAGATCCAAGAGACCCAGTACTTC
.	TRBV29-1	TRBJ1-3	14	TRBD1	CSVQGTASGNTIYF	TGCAGCGTTCAAGGGACAGCCTCTGGAAACACCATATATTTT
.	TRBV6-5	TRBJ1-2	12	.	CASSYSKGGYTF	TGTGCCAGCAGTTACTCTAAAGGTGGCTACACCTTC